The 25 T cell receptor beta chains reported below all come from one sample, sequenced in a study of response to subunit inactivated influenza vaccine. TCRdb reanalysed the RT-PCR reads using MiXCR and keeps one entry per CDR3 protein. The sample has about 520,000 distinct CDR3 sequences, around 25% seen once. The sample consisted of CD4+ T cells sorted from PBMCs, taken 5 days after vaccination. The receptors were sampled from a man in his forties or fifties who received an inactivated influenza vaccine.

This clonotype was detected many times. This sequence joins TRBV29-1 and TRBJ2-7; TRBD1 matches 8 bases. Germline V gene data show CDR1 as SQVTM and CDR2 as ANQGSEA. The V and J ends lost 5 bases and 2 bases, in that order; junction bases with no gene match: 5. The CDR3 has 13 residues. CDR3 residues: CSVRDRQAYEQYF. CDR3 bases: TGCAGCGTTCGGGACAGGCAAGCCTACGAGCAGTACTTC.

In its sample, this clonotype was seen a few times. V usage is TRBV25-1 and J usage is TRBJ2-1; 14 nucleotides align to TRBD2. Losses at the gene ends were 8 bases for V and 6 bases for J; bases not matched to a gene: 9. The length of the CDR3 is 16 residues. Germline values: CDR1 MGHDK, CDR2 SYGVNS. The CDR3 is CASARLAGGPGNEQFF. CDR3 nucleotide sequence: TGTGCCAGCGCCCGACTAGCGGGAGGGCCTGGCAATGAGCAGTTCTTC.

This sequence joins TRBV5-5 and TRBJ1-6; weak D call: TRBD1 (6 bases). The V end was cut by 5 bases, the J end by 0 bases, with 12 bases between. CDR1 SGHKS and CDR2 YYEKEE come from the germline V gene (reference sequence). The CDR3 totals 16 residues. The CDR3 reads CASSSRGGSYNSPLHF. As DNA, the CDR3 is TGTGCCAGCAGTTCCAGGGGCGGCTCCTATAATTCACCCCTCCACTTT. The complete variable domain, with remaining parts taken from reference TRBV5-5 and TRBJ1-6, reads DAGVTQSPTHLIKTRGQQVTLRCSPISGHKSVSWYQQVLGQGPQFIFQYYEKEERGRGNFPDRFSARQFPNYSSELNVNALLLGDSALYLCASSSRGGSYNSPLHFGNGTRLTVT.

This clonotype occurred a few times. The CDR3 sequence is CASSLGAFRTSGGPTGELFF. The CDR3 coding sequence is TGTGCCAGCAGCTTAGGGGCCTTCCGGACTAGCGGGGGTCCGACCGGGGAGCTGTTTTTT. The chain combines TRBV11-2 with TRBJ2-2; 13 nucleotides agree with TRBD2. The V gene end was trimmed by 1 base and the J gene end by 5 bases; junction bases not matched to a gene: 13. In germline, CDR1 is SGHAT, CDR2 FQNNGV. The CDR3 has 20 residues. Drawing the rest from reference TRBV11-2 and TRBJ2-2, the complete variable domain is EAGVAQSPRYKIIEKRQSVAFWCNPISGHATLYWYQQILGQGPKLLIQFQNNGVVDDSQLPKDRFSAERLKGVDSTLKIQPAKLEDSAVYLCASSLGAFRTSGGPTGELFFGEGSRLTVL.

This clonotype was picked up a small number of times. The CDR3 sequence: CASSLVGGAGNEKLFF. In nucleotides, the CDR3 is TGTGCCAGCAGCTTAGTGGGGGGCGCGGGAAATGAAAAACTGTTTTTT. This chain joins TRBV11-2 and TRBJ1-4; D perhaps matches TRBD1 (6 bases). This CDR3 comprises 16 residues. Germline CDR1 SGHAT, CDR2 FQNNGV. The germline V and J ends were trimmed by 1 base and 5 bases, with 14 bases remaining between them.

V gene TRBV20-1 combines with J gene TRBJ1-2, with 11 bases matching TRBD1. The length of the CDR3 is 14 residues. CDR1 and CDR2 from the germline V gene are DFQATT and SNEGSKA (reference sequence). V was clipped by 2 bases and J by 5 bases; unmatched bases: 4. CDR3: CSARTGQGDYGYTF. The CDR3 DNA reads TGCAGTGCTAGAACGGGACAGGGGGATTATGGCTACACCTTC.

This clonotype occurred a few times. This chain uses TRBV20-1 with TRBJ2-1; 8 bases are shared with TRBD2. Trimming cost V 4 bases and J 9 bases; bases outside gene matches: 11. The germline V gene has CDR1 DFQATT and CDR2 SNEGSKA (reference sequence). The CDR3 is 14 amino acids. The CDR3 sequence is CSAKEGLGFIEQFF. The CDR3 DNA sequence: TGCAGTGCTAAAGAGGGACTAGGGTTTATTGAGCAGTTCTTC.

This clonotype has only a few counts. The chain is built from TRBV12-5 and TRBJ2-1; 11 bases align to TRBD2. With 0 bases clipped from V and 8 bases from J, the junction kept 3 bases outside the gene matches. Germline CDR1 and CDR2: LGHNT and FRNRAP. The CDR3 has 15 amino acids. CDR3 DNA sequence: TGTGCTAGTGGTTTGGTTAGCGGGAGGGCCCATGAGCAGTTCTTC. Protein: CASGLVSGRAHEQFF.

V usage is TRBV3-1 and J usage is TRBJ2-3; D not resolved. From germline, CDR1 is LGHDT and CDR2 YNNKEL (reference sequence). The V gene lost 0 bases and the J gene lost 1 base, with 8 bases spanning the gap. The CDR3 is made up of 15 amino acids. CDR3 nucleotides: TGTGCCAGCAGCCAAGATGGGTACGGCACAGATACGCAGTATTTT. It is translated as CASSQDGYGTDTQYF.

The chain carries TRBV4-1 and TRBJ2-7; the match to TRBD1 covers 7 bases. The germline gives CDR1 MGHRA, CDR2 YSYEKL. J gave up 3 bases and V 6 bases, and 8 bases lay outside the gene matches. This CDR3 contains 14 residues. The CDR3 coding sequence is TGCGCCAGCAGTATCGGACAGGAGTTCTACGAGCAGTACTTC. This gives the protein CASSIGQEFYEQYF.

This clonotype was counted a few times. The V gene is TRBV13, the J gene TRBJ2-3; a possible D gene is TRBD2 (5 bases). Deletions cut 1 base from V and 0 bases from J, with 8 bases between. This CDR3 contains 15 residues. Germline-derived CDR1 and CDR2 are PRHDT and FYEKMQ (reference sequence). This CDR3 reads CASSLVTGSTDTQYF. CDR3 in DNA: TGTGCCAGCAGCTTAGTTACGGGGAGCACAGATACGCAGTATTTT.

A few counts support this clonotype. The chain has TRBV4-1 and TRBJ2-7; TRBD1 matches 9 bases. The length of the CDR3 is 14 residues. The junction had 2 bases not matched to a gene; V was cut back by 3 bases and J by 2 bases. CDR1 MGHRA and CDR2 YSYEKL come from the germline V gene. The CDR3 sequence: CASSHDRGAYEQYF. In nucleotides, the CDR3 is TGCGCCAGCAGCCACGACAGGGGGGCCTACGAGCAGTACTTC.

The gene calls are TRBV11-2 and TRBJ1-4; no clear D. The germline V and J ends were trimmed by 0 bases and 6 bases, with 11 bases remaining between them. This CDR3 contains 15 residues. In germline, CDR1 is SGHAT, CDR2 FQNNGV. The CDR3 reads CASSLDRAGYEKLFF. In nucleotides, the CDR3 is TGTGCCAGCAGCTTAGATCGGGCGGGTTATGAAAAACTGTTTTTT. The whole variable domain, remainder taken from reference TRBV11-2 and TRBJ1-4, is EAGVAQSPRYKIIEKRQSVAFWCNPISGHATLYWYQQILGQGPKLLIQFQNNGVVDDSQLPKDRFSAERLKGVDSTLKIQPAKLEDSAVYLCASSLDRAGYEKLFFGSGTQLSVL.

This chain connects TRBV4-2 to TRBJ1-1, with a tentative D call TRBD1 (5 bases). Germline V gene sequence: CDR1 LGHNA, CDR2 YNFKEQ. The length of the CDR3 is 15 residues. V lost 0 bases, J lost 4 bases, and 12 bases lay in between. CDR3 amino acids: CASSQDLAGFTEAFF. The CDR3 DNA follows: TGTGCCAGCAGCCAAGATCTTGCAGGGTTCACTGAAGCTTTCTTT.

This clonotype has a handful of counts. The rearrangement links TRBV28 to TRBJ2-2; D not certain. The V gene lost 6 bases and the J gene lost 1 base, with 12 bases spanning the gap. The CDR3 sequence is 15 residues long. CDR1 and CDR2 (germline): MDHEN, SYDVKM. CDR3 residues: CASRRRRLNTGELFF. CDR3 coding DNA: TGTGCCAGCAGGCGGCGTCGGCTGAACACCGGGGAGCTGTTTTTT.

The genes are TRBV27 and TRBJ2-7, with 8 bases matching TRBD2. V was pared by 6 bases and J by 0 bases, with 1 base of the junction left unmatched. CDR3 length: 13 residues. In germline, CDR1 is MNHEY, CDR2 SMNVEV (reference sequence). The CDR3 loop is CASSGGASYEQYF. The CDR3 coding sequence is TGTGCCAGCAGCGGGGGGGCCTCCTACGAGCAGTACTTC.

The sample holds a few counts of this clonotype. For the CDR3, the DNA is TGCGCCAGCAGCCAAGAAGCCCGGGGGAATGAGCAGTTCTTC. The encoded protein is CASSQEARGNEQFF. This chain uses TRBV4-3 with TRBJ2-1; D might be TRBD2 (6 bases). Germline CDR1 is LGHNA and CDR2 is YSLEER. There are 14 residues in the CDR3. V dropped 0 bases and J dropped 7 bases, with 10 bases sitting between them.

The gene calls are TRBV29-1 and TRBJ2-5; 12 bases agree with TRBD1. Germline CDR1 is SQVTM and CDR2 is ANQGSEA. The ends lost 7 bases at V and 5 bases at J; junction bases unmatched: 8. This CDR3 is 14 amino acids long. CDR3 sequence reads: CSAAGTGGAETQYF. For the CDR3, the DNA is TGCAGCGCTGCTGGGACAGGGGGCGCGGAGACCCAGTACTTC. Looking up the rest from reference TRBV29-1 and TRBJ2-5 gives the full variable domain: SAVISQKPSRDICQRGTSLTIQCQVDSQVTMMFWYRQQPGQSLTLIATANQGSEATYESGFVIDKFPISRPNLTFSTLTVSNMSPEDSSIYLCSAAGTGGAETQYFGPGTRLLVL.

This clonotype was recorded a few times. The chain employs TRBV4-3 and TRBJ2-7, with D perhaps matching TRBD1 (6 bases). The CDR3 contains 15 residues. Germline CDR1 reads LGHNA; CDR2 reads YSLEER. The ends were cut back, 1 base at V and 4 bases at J, with 14 bases in the middle. CDR3 in DNA: TGCGCCAGCAGCCAAGGTCTGACCCAGGGGTACGAGCAGTACTTC. Translating gives CASSQGLTQGYEQYF.

The chain is built from TRBV6-1 and TRBJ1-5; the D is unclear. Trimming stripped 3 bases from V and 0 bases from J, with 6 bases between. Germline CDR1 and CDR2: MNHNS and SASEGT. The CDR3 is 14 residues long. The CDR3 region is CASSDQYSNQPQHF. For the CDR3, the DNA is TGTGCCAGCAGTGACCAGTATAGCAATCAGCCCCAGCATTTT.

The chain combines TRBV20-1 with TRBJ2-3, with 8 bases aligning to TRBD2. This CDR3 contains 14 residues. After removal of 3 bases from V and 3 bases from J, the junction contained 5 bases not matched to a gene. Germline-derived CDR1 and CDR2 are DFQATT and SNEGSKA (reference sequence). The CDR3, as DNA: TGCAGTGCTAGTTGGCGGGAGGAGACAGATACGCAGTATTTT. This translates into CSASWREETDTQYF.

The chain links TRBV7-9 to TRBJ2-7; 10 positions match TRBD1. Germline V gives CDR1 SEHNR, CDR2 FQNEAQ (reference sequence). The CDR3 runs to 14 residues. V gave up 2 bases and J gave up 6 bases; unmatched junction bases: 4. Here the CDR3 reads CASSLSTGGSEQYF. The CDR3 bases are TGTGCCAGCAGCTTATCGACAGGGGGCTCCGAGCAGTACTTC. The full variable domain, in which reference TRBV7-9 and TRBJ2-7 provide the parts outside the CDR3, is DTGVSQNPRHKITKRGQNVTFRCDPISEHNRLYWYRQTLGQGPEFLTYFQNEAQLEKSRLLSDRFSAERPKGSFSTLEIQRTEQGDSAMYLCASSLSTGGSEQYFGPGTRLTVT.

V and J are TRBV3-1 and TRBJ2-1, with TRBD2 matching over 8 bases. Per germline, CDR1 LGHDT and CDR2 YNNKEL (reference sequence). The CDR3 is 15 amino acids. The V segment lost 1 base and the J segment 5 bases; nucleotides outside the gene matches: 4. CDR3 residues: CASSQVNSGNNEQFF. The CDR3 DNA sequence: TGTGCCAGCAGCCAAGTTAATAGCGGGAACAATGAGCAGTTCTTC.

In its sample, this clonotype was seen a few times. V usage is TRBV24-1 and J usage is TRBJ2-5, with TRBD2 identical over 11 bases. The trim removed 6 bases at V and 4 bases at J, leaving 3 bases unmatched. The CDR3 has 14 residues. Germline V gives CDR1 KGHDR, CDR2 SFDVKD. Here the CDR3 reads CATSPSGGRETQYF. CDR3 sequence (DNA): TGTGCCACCAGTCCTAGCGGGGGGAGAGAGACCCAGTACTTC.

This chain joins TRBV10-3 and TRBJ2-5, with 8 nucleotides matching TRBD1. The CDR3 extends over 14 amino acids. V dropped 6 bases and J dropped 6; count of bases not matched to a gene: 9. Germline V gene sequence: CDR1 ENHRY, CDR2 SYGVKD. CDR3 residues: CAIRQGVLGKTQYF. DNA for the CDR3: TGTGCCATCAGACAGGGGGTCTTGGGAAAGACCCAGTACTTC.